This T cell receptor (beta chain) was obtained from a study of blood T cell repertoires in COVID-19. Study information: The origin of the acute and convalescent COVID-19 samples was the United States, Italy and Spain. The analysed material was cDNA or gDNA that came from T cells, B-cell-depleted T cells, or PBMCs.

Trimming took 0 bases from V and 3 from J, leaving 8 bases between them. Germline lookup yields CDR1 KGHSH and CDR2 LQKENI. This CDR3 has 14 residues. Per the original data handling: Reference gene primer amplification yielded estimated nucleated cell counts. Some clones are missing from TCRdb's copy, which holds only in-frame ones; the method was immunoSEQ multiplex PCR. The V and J calls and the clone size are those of that table, but D and trimming were determined from the DNA. The repertoire holds about 120,000 clones, with approximately 90% as singletons. This chain uses TRBV18 with TRBJ1-1; the D is unclear. Sequencing was performed on peripheral blood. The TCR originated in a man aged 35 to 55 with acute or convalescent COVID-19. This chain's CDR3 is CASSPPTGDTEAFF. CDR3 bases: TGTGCCAGCTCACCACCGACGGGAGACACTGAAGCTTTCTTT. Supplemented by reference TRBV18 and TRBJ1-1, the full variable domain reads NAGVMQNPRHLVRRRGQEARLRCSPMKGHSHVYWYRQLPEEGLKFMVYLQKENIIDESGMPKERFSAEFPKEGPSILRIQQVVRGDSAAYFCASSPPTGDTEAFFGQGTRLTVV.